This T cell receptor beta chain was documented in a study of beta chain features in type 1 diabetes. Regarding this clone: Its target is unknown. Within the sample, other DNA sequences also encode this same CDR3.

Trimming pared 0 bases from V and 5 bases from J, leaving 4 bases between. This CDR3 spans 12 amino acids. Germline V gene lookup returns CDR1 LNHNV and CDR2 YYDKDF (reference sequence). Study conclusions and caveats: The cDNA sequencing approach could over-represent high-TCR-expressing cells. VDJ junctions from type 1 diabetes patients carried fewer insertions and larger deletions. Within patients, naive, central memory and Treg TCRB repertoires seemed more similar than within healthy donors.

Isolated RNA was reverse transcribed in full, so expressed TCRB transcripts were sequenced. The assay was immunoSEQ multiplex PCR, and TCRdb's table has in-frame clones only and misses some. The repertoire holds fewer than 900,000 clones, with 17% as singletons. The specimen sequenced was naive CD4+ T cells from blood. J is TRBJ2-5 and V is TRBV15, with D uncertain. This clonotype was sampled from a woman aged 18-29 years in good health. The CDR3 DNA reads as TGTGCCACCAGCAGAGAGAGGGAGACCCAGTACTTC. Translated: CATSRERETQYF.